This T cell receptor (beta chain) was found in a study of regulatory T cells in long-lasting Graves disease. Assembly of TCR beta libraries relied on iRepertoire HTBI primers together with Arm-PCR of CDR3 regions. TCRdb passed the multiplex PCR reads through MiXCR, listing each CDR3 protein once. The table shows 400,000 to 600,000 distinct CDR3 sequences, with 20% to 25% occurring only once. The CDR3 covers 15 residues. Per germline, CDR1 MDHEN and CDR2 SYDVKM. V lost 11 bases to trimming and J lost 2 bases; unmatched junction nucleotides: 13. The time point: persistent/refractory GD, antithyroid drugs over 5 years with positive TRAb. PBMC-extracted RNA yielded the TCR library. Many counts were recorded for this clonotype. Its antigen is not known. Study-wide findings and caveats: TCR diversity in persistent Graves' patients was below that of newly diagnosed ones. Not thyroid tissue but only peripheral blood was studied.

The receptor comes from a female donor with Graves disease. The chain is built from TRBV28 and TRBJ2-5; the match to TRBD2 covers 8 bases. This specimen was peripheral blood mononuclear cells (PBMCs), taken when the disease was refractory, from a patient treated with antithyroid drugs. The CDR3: CASSGVSGNQETQYF. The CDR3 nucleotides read TGTGCCTCCTCCGGGGTTAGCGGGAATCAAGAGACCCAGTACTTC.